The clone carrying this T cell receptor (beta chain) is classed as medium-sized by frequency. What it binds is not known. The data derive from a study of T cells in severe cutaneous drug reactions. Overall study findings and caveats: Tolerant-control and healthy-donor PBMC lacked or rarely had the public CDR3 found in blisters.

Bulk and single-cell libraries used iRepertoire multiplex PCR with TCR subtype-specific primers. No DNA is given; TCRdb re-called the multiplex PCR reads and lists each CDR3 protein once. The sample table includes more than 6,500 distinct CDR3 sequences. Germline CDR1 reads LGHDT; CDR2 reads YNNKEL (reference sequence). CDR3 length: 13 residues. Carbamazepine had induced Stevens-Johnson syndrome or toxic epidermal necrolysis in the sequenced donors. The source is a human donor with a severe cutaneous adverse drug reaction. The chain employs TRBV3-1 and TRBJ2-7. The sequenced material came from cells from a skin blister. CDR3 loop: CASSHLGSYEQYF.